These 20 T cell receptor beta chains originate from one sample sequenced in a study of T cell changes during pregnancy in multiple sclerosis. Assay used: immunoSEQ multiplex PCR; TCRdb lists only in-frame clones, some missing. The sample has 50,000 to 65,000 clones; 90% are singletons. The input for sequencing was CD8+ T cells from peripheral blood mononuclear cells, taken before pregnancy. The receptors were sampled from a female donor with multiple sclerosis, enrolled in a pregnancy study.

The genes are TRBV18 and TRBJ2-5, with 8 bases identical to TRBD1. The CDR3 covers 14 residues. J lost 2 bases, V lost 6 bases, and 5 bases had no gene match. Germline V gives CDR1 KGHSH, CDR2 LQKENI. CDR3 bases: TGTGCCAGCTCGAGCGGACAGGGTCAAGAGACCCAGTACTTC. This codes for CASSSGQGQETQYF.

V and J are TRBV27 and TRBJ2-1, with D possibly matching TRBD1 (7 bases). CDR1 MNHEY and CDR2 SMNVEV come from the germline V gene (reference sequence). The CDR3 is 15 residues long. Trimming shortened V by 5 bases and J by 6 bases, and 17 bases separated the two germline ends. CDR3 DNA sequence: TGTGCCAGCAGTCCGGCGAGACAGGGAGGCAATGAGCAGTTCTTC. It specifies CASSPARQGGNEQFF.

V usage is TRBV12-5 and J usage is TRBJ2-5, with D perhaps TRBD1 (6 bases). V lost 3 bases and J lost 5, with 16 bases in between. Germline values: CDR1 LGHNT, CDR2 FRNRAP. This CDR3 has 15 amino acids. The CDR3 spells CASGFDNLQGETQYF. The CDR3 nucleotides are TGTGCTAGTGGTTTTGATAATCTCCAGGGGGAGACCCAGTACTTC.

This clone was detected only once. The rearrangement uses TRBV19 and TRBJ1-1; maybe TRBD1 (5 bases). The ends were cut back, 1 base at V and 3 bases at J, with 15 bases in the middle. Germline CDR1 and CDR2: LNHDA and SQIVND (reference sequence). This CDR3 region has 16 residues. CDR3 sequence: CASSIGSGGWDTEAFF. In DNA form, the CDR3 reads TGTGCCAGTAGTATAGGAAGCGGGGGTTGGGACACTGAAGCTTTCTTT. The whole variable domain, filled in from reference TRBV19 and TRBJ1-1, reads DGGITQSPKYLFRKEGQNVTLSCEQNLNHDAMYWYRQDPGQGLRLIYYSQIVNDFQKGDIAEGYSVSREKKESFPLTVTSAQKNPTAFYLCASSIGSGGWDTEAFFGQGTRLTVV.

On this clone: One junction end does not reproduce the germline sequence, and a read error may be involved. The CDR3 loop is CASSLAGGTTDTQYF. CDR3 DNA: TGTGCCAGCAGCCTAGCGGGGGGGACCACAGATACGCAGTATTTT. This chain connects TRBV7-2 to TRBJ2-3, with TRBD2 identical over 12 bases. This CDR3 comprises 15 residues. Germline V lookup: CDR1 SGHTA, CDR2 FQGNSA.

V and J are TRBV11-2 and TRBJ2-5; TRBD2 matches at 15 bases. Germline CDR1 SGHAT, CDR2 FQNNGV. The length of the CDR3 is 15 residues. Germline trimming cut 5 bases from V and 4 bases from J; bases unmatched to any gene: 2. This CDR3 is CASSAGLAGGETQYF. CDR3 nucleotide sequence: TGTGCCAGCAGCGCGGGACTAGCGGGGGGAGAGACCCAGTACTTC.

V is TRBV4-1 and J is TRBJ1-5; D unresolved. The V gene lost 4 bases and the J gene lost 7 bases, with 14 bases spanning the gap. Germline CDR1 MGHRA, CDR2 YSYEKL. This CDR3 region has 14 residues. CDR3 region: CASSPREVEQPQHF. CDR3 nucleotides: TGCGCCAGCAGCCCCCGGGAAGTGGAGCAGCCCCAGCATTTT.

This clone was seen just once. The CDR3, as DNA: TGTGCCAGCAGCTTAATCGGGAGCACAGATACGCAGTATTTT. Protein sequence: CASSLIGSTDTQYF. The chain has TRBV7-3 and TRBJ2-3; no definite D call. The length of the CDR3 is 14 residues. V was cut by 1 base and J by 0 bases, with 5 bases left in between. CDR1 is SGHTA, CDR2 FQGTGA, per germline. Based on the CDR3 plus reference TRBV7-3 and TRBJ2-3, the full variable domain is GAGVSQTPSNKVTEKGKYVELRCDPISGHTALYWYRQSLGQGPEFLIYFQGTGAADDSGLPNDRFFAVRPEGSVSTLKIQRTERGDSAVYLCASSLIGSTDTQYFGPGTRLTVL.

The chain recombines TRBV7-8 with TRBJ1-5; TRBD1 agrees at 9 bases. Trimming removed 3 bases from V and 5 bases from J; junction bases left unmatched: 2. There are 14 residues in the CDR3. The germline V gene encodes CDR1 SGHVS and CDR2 FQNEAQ. CDR3 nucleotides: TGTGCCAGCAGCTTGGGACAGGGCCATCAGCCCCAGCATTTT. Protein sequence: CASSLGQGHQPQHF.

The chain joins TRBV6-4 to TRBJ2-1; 8 bases are shared with TRBD2. This CDR3 region has 16 residues. In germline, CDR1 is MRHNA, CDR2 SNTAGT. The trim removed 0 bases at V and 5 bases at J, leaving 6 bases unmatched. CDR3 in amino acids: CASSDSTGGGHNEQFF. CDR3 nucleotides: TGTGCCAGCAGTGACTCCACGGGGGGGGGCCACAATGAGCAGTTCTTC.

This rearrangement joins TRBV5-5 to TRBJ1-2; D possibly corresponds to TRBD1 (5 bases). The V end was cut by 4 bases, the J end by 4 bases, with 17 bases between. Germline values: CDR1 SGHKS, CDR2 YYEKEE (reference sequence). CDR3 size: 15 residues. CDR3 in amino acids: CASSPEGPGVYGYTF. The CDR3 nucleotides read TGTGCCAGCAGCCCCGAGGGACCGGGAGTCTATGGCTACACCTTC.

The V and J genes are TRBV4-3 and TRBJ2-7; TRBD2 matches at 12 bases. Germline V gene sequence: CDR1 LGHNA, CDR2 YSLEER. CDR3 size: 15 residues. J was trimmed by 3 bases and V by 2 bases; bases with no gene match: 2. The CDR3 coding sequence is TGCGCCAGCAGCCAATCTAGCGGGGGGGTCTACGAGCAGTACTTC. This gives the protein CASSQSSGGVYEQYF.

This clone occurred once. CDR3 amino acids: CASSPSSTSGATDTQYF. CDR3 coding DNA: TGCGCCAGCAGCCCCTCGTCGACTAGCGGGGCCACAGATACGCAGTATTTT. This chain connects TRBV4-3 to TRBJ2-3; 11 nucleotides match TRBD2. The CDR3 covers 17 residues. V lost 4 bases to trimming and J lost 2 bases; unmatched junction nucleotides: 8. Germline lookup yields CDR1 LGHNA and CDR2 YSLEER.

V usage is TRBV9 and J usage is TRBJ2-2, with D possibly TRBD1 on 5 matching bases. Looked up from germline, CDR1 is SGDLS and CDR2 is YYNGEE. Deletions cut 2 bases from V and 1 base from J, with 9 bases between. The CDR3 extends over 15 amino acids. Written as DNA, the CDR3 is TGTGCCAGCAGCGTCTGGGGCGGGAACACCGGGGAGCTGTTTTTT. Residues: CASSVWGGNTGELFF.

The gene calls are TRBV4-3 and TRBJ1-2, with D maybe TRBD1 (6 bases). Germline loops: CDR1 LGHNA, CDR2 YSLEER. Between the trimmed V and J ends, which lost 2 bases and 1 base, there was a span of 14 bases. This CDR3 comprises 16 residues. As DNA, the CDR3 is TGCGCCAGCAGCCAACATTCGGACAGAAATAACTATGGCTACACCTTC. Translation: CASSQHSDRNNYGYTF.

J is TRBJ2-2 and V is TRBV7-8, with 10 bases fitting TRBD2. V was pared by 1 base and J by 9 bases, with 8 bases of the junction left unmatched. This CDR3 spans 16 amino acids. Germline lookup yields CDR1 SGHVS and CDR2 FQNEAQ. The chain's CDR3 is CASSLESGGAGWELFF. The CDR3 DNA is TGTGCCAGCAGCTTAGAAAGCGGGGGGGCCGGTTGGGAGCTGTTTTTT.

This rearrangement joins TRBV9 to TRBJ1-3; D is unresolved. This CDR3 has 17 residues. From germline, CDR1 is SGDLS and CDR2 YYNGEE. V lost 0 bases and J lost 0, with 13 bases in between. In DNA, the CDR3 is TGTGCCAGCAGCGTAGCCCGCGAGGAGAGCTCTGGAAACACCATATATTTT. It translates to CASSVAREESSGNTIYF.

The gene calls are TRBV11-2 and TRBJ2-7, with D possibly being TRBD2 (5 bases). The CDR3 runs to 16 residues. Trimming took 4 bases from V and 1 from J, leaving 17 bases between them. Germline V gene data show CDR1 as SGHAT and CDR2 as FQNNGV. This CDR3 is CASSSPGEIESYEQYF. The CDR3 coding sequence is TGTGCCAGCAGCTCCCCTGGGGAGATAGAGTCCTACGAGCAGTACTTC.

The chain employs TRBV5-1 and TRBJ2-7; no clear D. The V end was cut by 0 bases, the J end by 6 bases, with 10 bases between. There are 13 residues in the CDR3. Germline loops: CDR1 SGHRS, CDR2 YFSETQ. The CDR3 DNA sequence: TGCGCCAGCAGCTTGGCCGGTAGATCCGAGCAGTACTTC. As protein: CASSLAGRSEQYF.

V and J are TRBV4-1 and TRBJ1-1; no reliable D call. The germline V and J ends were trimmed by 3 bases and 2 bases, with 7 bases remaining between them. The CDR3 is 13 residues long. Germline CDR1 and CDR2: MGHRA and YSYEKL. CDR3 DNA: TGCGCCAGCAGCCACGGGTTTAACACTGAAGCTTTCTTT. Its protein product is CASSHGFNTEAFF.